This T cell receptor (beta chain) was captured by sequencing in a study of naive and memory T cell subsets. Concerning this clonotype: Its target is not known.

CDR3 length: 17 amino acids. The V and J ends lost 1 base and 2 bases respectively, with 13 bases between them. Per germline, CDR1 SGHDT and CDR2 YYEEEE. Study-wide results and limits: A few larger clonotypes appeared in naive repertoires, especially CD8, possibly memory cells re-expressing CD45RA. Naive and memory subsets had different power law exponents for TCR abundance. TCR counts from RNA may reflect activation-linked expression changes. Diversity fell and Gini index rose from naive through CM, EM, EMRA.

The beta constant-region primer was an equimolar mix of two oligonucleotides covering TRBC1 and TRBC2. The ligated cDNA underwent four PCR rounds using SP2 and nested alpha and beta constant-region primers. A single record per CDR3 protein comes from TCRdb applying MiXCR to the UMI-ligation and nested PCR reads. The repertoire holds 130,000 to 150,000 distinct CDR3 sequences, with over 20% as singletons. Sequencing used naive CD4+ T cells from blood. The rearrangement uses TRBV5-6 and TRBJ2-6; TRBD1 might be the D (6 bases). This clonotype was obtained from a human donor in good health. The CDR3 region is CASSLYVQGTGANVLTF. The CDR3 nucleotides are TGTGCCAGCAGCTTGTATGTACAGGGCACTGGGGCCAACGTCCTGACTTTC.